The clone carrying this TCR beta chain has at least ten counts. The antigen is unknown. One junction end does not reproduce the germline sequence, and a read error may be involved. This sample is part of a study of T cells in Graves' hyperthyroidism and ophthalmopathy. Background on the study: At initial diagnosis, before any treatment had begun, peripheral blood was obtained. Study-level findings and limits: A model of 13 V-J features distinguished ophthalmopathy from stable hyperthyroidism. Most expanded thyroid clonotypes above 0.001 also appeared in blood.

CDR3 length: 13 residues. Germline loops: CDR1 SGDLS, CDR2 YYNGEE. Amplified TCR beta CDR3 regions came from RNA transcripts. First-round RT-PCR with HTBI primers amplified the TCR CDR3 region. TCRdb independently ran MiXCR on the multiplex PCR reads; one entry per CDR3 protein. The sample has about half a million distinct CDR3 sequences, around 22% seen once. The receptor was derived from a woman aged 25 to 45 with Graves' ophthalmopathy. What was sequenced was blood. This sequence joins TRBV9 and TRBJ2-5; perhaps TRBD1 as D (6 bases). CDR3 in DNA: TGTGCCAGCAGTGTAGGGGGACAAGAGACCCAGTACTTC. It yields the protein CASSVGGQETQYF.